This T cell receptor (beta chain) was profiled in a study of blood T cell repertoires in COVID-19. Study-wide background: Acute and convalescent COVID-19 samples came from the United States, Italy and Spain. T cells, B-cell-depleted T cells, or PBMCs provided the cDNA or gDNA that served as material.

V lost 4 bases to trimming and J lost 0 bases, with 11 bases between them. This CDR3 spans 15 amino acids. The germline gives CDR1 SGDLS, CDR2 YYNGEE. Original data processing: Using reference gene primer amplification, nucleated cell counts were estimated. Profiled with immunoSEQ multiplex PCR; TCRdb holds only in-frame clones, not every one. V and J calls and clone size are copied from that table; D and trimming were computed from the DNA. The sample consists of about 190,000 clones, more than 70% of them appearing once. This chain connects TRBV9 to TRBJ1-5, with TRBD1 as a possible D gene (5 bases). Sequencing was done on a sample of peripheral blood. The clonotype was recovered from a human donor in a cohort sampled during active COVID-19. CDR3 sequence: CASSLGGDSNQPQHF. The CDR3 DNA sequence: TGTGCCAGCAGCCTTGGGGGGGATAGCAATCAGCCCCAGCATTTT.